The next 8 T cell receptor beta chains were all read from a single sample in a study of blood T cell repertoires in COVID-19. Profiled with immunoSEQ multiplex PCR; TCRdb holds only in-frame clones, not every one. The table includes about 120,000 clones, 90% detected once. Sample: peripheral blood. These receptors originate from a human donor with active COVID-19. The donor label of this sample is uncertain.

V usage is TRBV14 and J usage is TRBJ2-1, with a possible D match to TRBD1 (6 bases). Trimming took 2 bases from V and 1 from J, leaving 12 bases between them. The germline V gene encodes CDR1 SGHDN and CDR2 FVKESK. This CDR3 is built from 16 residues. CDR3 nucleotides: TGTGCCAGCAGCCAATCGAGGACAGTTTCCTACAATGAGCAGTTCTTC. Translated, it gives CASSQSRTVSYNEQFF.

V gene TRBV19 combines with J gene TRBJ1-4; 7 nucleotides match TRBD1. V shed 5 bases, J shed 4 bases, and the junction held 10 bases outside the gene matches. This CDR3 spans 16 amino acids. The V gene's germline CDR1 is LNHDA and CDR2 SQIVND (reference sequence). In DNA, the CDR3 is TGTGCCAGTAGTCGCGGCGGGACAGATCATAATGAAAAACTGTTTTTT. Translation gives CASSRGGTDHNEKLFF.

The CDR3 region is CASSFGTGGRYYGYTF. CDR3 bases: TGTGCCAGCAGCTTTGGGACAGGGGGCAGGTACTATGGCTACACCTTC. The V and J genes are TRBV5-4 and TRBJ1-2; 12 positions match TRBD1. CDR1 is SGHNT, CDR2 YYREEE, per germline (reference sequence). V was clipped by 2 bases and J by 3 bases; unmatched bases: 5. The CDR3 is made up of 16 amino acids.

The J gene is TRBJ2-6, the V gene TRBV13; D call uncertain. Germline V gene lookup returns CDR1 PRHDT and CDR2 FYEKMQ (reference sequence). CDR3 length equals 15 residues. Trimming left V 4 bases short and J 0 bases short, with 7 bases between. In nucleotides, the CDR3 is TGTGCCAGCAGCTCGCTAGACTCTGGGGCCAACGTCCTGACTTTC. Translated: CASSSLDSGANVLTF.

This clone was recorded a few times. DNA of the CDR3: TGTGCCAGCAGTCATCAGGGAAGGGCCTACAATGAGCAGTTCTTC. Encoded protein: CASSHQGRAYNEQFF. The chain links TRBV6-5 to TRBJ2-1, with D maybe TRBD1 (5 bases). Between the trimmed V and J ends, which lost 5 bases and 2 bases, there was a span of 13 bases. Germline loops: CDR1 MNHEY, CDR2 SVGAGI. CDR3 length equals 15 residues.

The CDR3 nucleotides are TGTGCCAGCAGTCCCACAGGCTCCCACAGGCCCCAGCATTTT. Translated: CASSPTGSHRPQHF. The chain employs TRBV6-2 or TRBV6-3 and TRBJ1-5; D possibly corresponds to TRBD1 (5 bases). The germline CDR1 and CDR2 sequences are MNHEY and SVGEGT. CDR3 size: 14 residues. Trimming took off 5 bases at V and 9 bases at J, with 17 bases between the two ends.

V usage is TRBV9 and J usage is TRBJ1-3; D might be TRBD1 (5 bases). Per the germline V gene, CDR1 is SGDLS and CDR2 is YYNGEE. There are 15 residues in the CDR3. V was shortened by 2 bases and J by 2 bases, with 11 bases between the two germline ends. The DNA for the CDR3 is TGTGCCAGCAGCGTGGCGACAGCTCCTGGAAACACCATATATTTT. This sequence encodes CASSVATAPGNTIYF.

The chain uses TRBV30 and TRBJ2-7, with 9 bases aligning to TRBD1. Germline CDR1 reads GTSNPN; CDR2 reads SVGIG (reference sequence). After removal of 1 base from V and 0 bases from J, the junction contained 1 base not matched to a gene. The CDR3 loop spans 14 amino acids. The CDR3 sequence is CAWSADRGSYEQYF. CDR3 DNA sequence: TGTGCCTGGAGTGCGGACAGGGGCTCCTACGAGCAGTACTTC.